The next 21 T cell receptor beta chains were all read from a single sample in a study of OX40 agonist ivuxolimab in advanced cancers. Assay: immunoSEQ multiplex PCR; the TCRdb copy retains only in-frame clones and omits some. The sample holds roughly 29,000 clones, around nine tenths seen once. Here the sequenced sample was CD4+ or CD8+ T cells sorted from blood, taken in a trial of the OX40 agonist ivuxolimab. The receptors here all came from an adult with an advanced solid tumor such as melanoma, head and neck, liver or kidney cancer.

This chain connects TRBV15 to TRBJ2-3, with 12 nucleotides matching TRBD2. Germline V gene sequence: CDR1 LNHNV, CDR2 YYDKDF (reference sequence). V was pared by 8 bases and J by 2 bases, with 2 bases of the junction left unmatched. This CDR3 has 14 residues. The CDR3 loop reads CATGTSGFTDTQYF. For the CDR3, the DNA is TGTGCCACCGGGACTAGCGGGTTCACAGATACGCAGTATTTT.

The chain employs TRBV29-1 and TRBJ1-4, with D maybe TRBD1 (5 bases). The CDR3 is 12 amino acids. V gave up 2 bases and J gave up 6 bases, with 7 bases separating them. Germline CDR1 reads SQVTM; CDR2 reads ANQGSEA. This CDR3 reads CSVERGDEKLFF. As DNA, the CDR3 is TGCAGCGTTGAAAGAGGGGATGAAAAACTGTTTTTT.

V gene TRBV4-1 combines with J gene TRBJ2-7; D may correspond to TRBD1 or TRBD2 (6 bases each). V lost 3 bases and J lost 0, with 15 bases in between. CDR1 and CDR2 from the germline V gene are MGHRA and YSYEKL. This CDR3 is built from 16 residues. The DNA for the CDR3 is TGCGCCAGCAGCCAGAAGGGGGGAGCGAGCTCCTACGAGCAGTACTTC. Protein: CASSQKGGASSYEQYF.

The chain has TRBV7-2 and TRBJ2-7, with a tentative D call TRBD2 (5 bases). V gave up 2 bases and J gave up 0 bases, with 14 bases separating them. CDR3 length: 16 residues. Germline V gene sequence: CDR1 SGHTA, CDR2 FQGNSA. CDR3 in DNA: TGTGCCAGCAGCTTACCGTCGAGCGGAATCTCCTACGAGCAGTACTTC. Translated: CASSLPSSGISYEQYF.

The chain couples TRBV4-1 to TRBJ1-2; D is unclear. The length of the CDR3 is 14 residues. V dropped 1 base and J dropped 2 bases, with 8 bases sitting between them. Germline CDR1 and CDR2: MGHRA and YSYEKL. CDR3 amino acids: CASSQGPENYGYTF. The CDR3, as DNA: TGCGCCAGCAGCCAAGGGCCGGAGAACTATGGCTACACCTTC.

This CDR3 reads CASSQGHVGRIRGDNEQFF. The CDR3 bases are TGCGCCAGCAGCCAAGGCCACGTCGGGAGAATTCGAGGGGACAATGAGCAGTTCTTC. This chain joins TRBV4-1 and TRBJ2-1, with a possible D match to TRBD2 (6 bases). The CDR3 sequence is 19 residues long. In germline, CDR1 is MGHRA, CDR2 YSYEKL. V lost 1 base and J 5 bases, leaving 24 bases between the germline ends.

The CDR3 is CASSWGDFTEAFF. Here the CDR3 DNA reads TGTGCCAGCAGTTGGGGGGATTTCACTGAAGCTTTCTTT. The gene calls are TRBV6-5 and TRBJ1-1; tentatively, D is TRBD1 (5 bases). This CDR3 has 13 residues. The germline V and J ends were trimmed by 4 bases and 4 bases, with 10 bases remaining between them. Germline loops: CDR1 MNHEY, CDR2 SVGAGI.

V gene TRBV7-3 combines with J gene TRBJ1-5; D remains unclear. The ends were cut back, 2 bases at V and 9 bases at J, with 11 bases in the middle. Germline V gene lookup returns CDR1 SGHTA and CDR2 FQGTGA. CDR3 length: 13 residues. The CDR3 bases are TGTGCCAGCAGCTTAGGGGATTCCTCGCCCCAGCATTTT. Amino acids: CASSLGDSSPQHF.

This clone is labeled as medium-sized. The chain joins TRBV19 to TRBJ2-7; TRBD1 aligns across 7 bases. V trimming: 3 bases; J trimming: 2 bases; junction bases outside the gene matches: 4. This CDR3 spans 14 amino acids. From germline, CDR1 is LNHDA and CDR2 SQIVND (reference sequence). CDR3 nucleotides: TGTGCCAGTAGTATGGGGCAGGGGGCCTACGAGCAGTACTTC. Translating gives CASSMGQGAYEQYF.

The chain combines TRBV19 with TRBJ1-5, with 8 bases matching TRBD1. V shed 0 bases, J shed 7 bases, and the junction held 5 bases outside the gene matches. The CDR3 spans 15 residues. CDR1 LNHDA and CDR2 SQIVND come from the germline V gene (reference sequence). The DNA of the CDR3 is TGTGCCAGTAGTATAGATCAGGGGGCAAGACAGCCCCAGCATTTT. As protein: CASSIDQGARQPQHF. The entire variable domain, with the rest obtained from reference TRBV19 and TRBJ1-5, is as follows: DGGITQSPKYLFRKEGQNVTLSCEQNLNHDAMYWYRQDPGQGLRLIYYSQIVNDFQKGDIAEGYSVSREKKESFPLTVTSAQKNPTAFYLCASSIDQGARQPQHFGDGTRLSIL.

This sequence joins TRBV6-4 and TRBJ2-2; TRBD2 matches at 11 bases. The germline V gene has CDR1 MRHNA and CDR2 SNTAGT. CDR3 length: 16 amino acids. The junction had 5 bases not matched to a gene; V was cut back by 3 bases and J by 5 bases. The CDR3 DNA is TGTGCCAGCAGTGATGGGACTAGCGGAGGTACCGGGGAGCTGTTTTTT. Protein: CASSDGTSGGTGELFF.

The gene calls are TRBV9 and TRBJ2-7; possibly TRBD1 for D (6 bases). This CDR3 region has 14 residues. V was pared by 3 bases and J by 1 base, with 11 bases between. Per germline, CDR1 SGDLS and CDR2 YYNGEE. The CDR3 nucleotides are TGTGCCAGCAGCGCCGGGACACAGTCCTACGAGCAGTACTTC. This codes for CASSAGTQSYEQYF.

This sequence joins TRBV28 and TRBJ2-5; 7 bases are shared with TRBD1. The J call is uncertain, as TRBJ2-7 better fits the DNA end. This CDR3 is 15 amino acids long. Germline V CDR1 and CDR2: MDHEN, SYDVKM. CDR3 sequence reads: CASSLVAGQAYEQYF. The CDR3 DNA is TGTGCCAGCAGTTTAGTGGCAGGACAGGCCTACGAGCAGTACTTC.

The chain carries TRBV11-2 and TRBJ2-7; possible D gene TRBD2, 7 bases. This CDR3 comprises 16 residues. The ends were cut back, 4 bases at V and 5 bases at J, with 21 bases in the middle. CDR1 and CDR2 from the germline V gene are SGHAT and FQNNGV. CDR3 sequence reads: CASSSWGRGPIDEQYF. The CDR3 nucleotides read TGTGCCAGCAGCTCCTGGGGGCGGGGGCCGATCGACGAGCAGTACTTC.

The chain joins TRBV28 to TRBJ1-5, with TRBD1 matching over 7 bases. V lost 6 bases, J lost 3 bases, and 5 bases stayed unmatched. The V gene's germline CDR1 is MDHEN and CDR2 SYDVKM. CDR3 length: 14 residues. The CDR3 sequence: CASRPGTANQPQHF. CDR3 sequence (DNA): TGTGCCAGCAGACCCGGGACAGCCAATCAGCCCCAGCATTTT.

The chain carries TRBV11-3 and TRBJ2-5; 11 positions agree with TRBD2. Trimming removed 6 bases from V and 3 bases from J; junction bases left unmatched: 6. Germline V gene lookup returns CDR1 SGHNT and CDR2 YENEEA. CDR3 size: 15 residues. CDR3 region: CASSVRGLAEETQYF. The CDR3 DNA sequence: TGTGCCAGCAGTGTCCGGGGACTAGCGGAAGAGACCCAGTACTTC.

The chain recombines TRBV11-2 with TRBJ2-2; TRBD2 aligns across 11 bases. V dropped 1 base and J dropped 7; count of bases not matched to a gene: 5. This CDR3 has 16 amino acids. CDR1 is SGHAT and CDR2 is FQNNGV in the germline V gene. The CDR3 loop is CASSLASGGRNGELFF. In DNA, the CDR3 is TGTGCCAGCAGCTTAGCTAGCGGGGGGCGGAACGGGGAGCTGTTTTTT.

The CDR3 spells CASSLDSGGAYTF. The CDR3 DNA follows: TGTGCCAGCAGCTTAGATTCCGGCGGAGCCTACACCTTC. The rearrangement uses TRBV7-9 and TRBJ1-2; D not resolved. V lost 1 base and J lost 10, with 13 bases in between. The CDR3 is 13 amino acids. Germline-derived CDR1 and CDR2 are SEHNR and FQNEAQ (reference sequence). Full variable domain (missing parts from reference TRBV7-9 and TRBJ1-2): DTGVSQNPRHKITKRGQNVTFRCDPISEHNRLYWYRQTLGQGPEFLTYFQNEAQLEKSRLLSDRFSAERPKGSFSTLEIQRTEQGDSAMYLCASSLDSGGAYTFGSGTRLTVV.

For the CDR3, the DNA is TGTGCCAGTAGTTTCCAGGGTCTCCCTGAAGCTTTCTTT. It encodes CASSFQGLPEAFF. The V and J genes are TRBV19 and TRBJ1-1, with a possible D match to TRBD1 (5 bases). The V gene's germline CDR1 is LNHDA and CDR2 SQIVND (reference sequence). Trimming pared 5 bases from V and 6 bases from J, leaving 13 bases between. The CDR3 runs 13 residues. Drawing the rest from reference TRBV19 and TRBJ1-1, the complete variable domain is DGGITQSPKYLFRKEGQNVTLSCEQNLNHDAMYWYRQDPGQGLRLIYYSQIVNDFQKGDIAEGYSVSREKKESFPLTVTSAQKNPTAFYLCASSFQGLPEAFFGQGTRLTVV.

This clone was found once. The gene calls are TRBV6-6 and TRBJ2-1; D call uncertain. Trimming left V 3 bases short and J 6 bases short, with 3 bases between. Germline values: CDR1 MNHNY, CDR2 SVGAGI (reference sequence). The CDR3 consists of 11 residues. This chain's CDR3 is CASSYLNEQFF. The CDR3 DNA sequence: TGTGCCAGCAGTTATCTCAATGAGCAGTTCTTC.

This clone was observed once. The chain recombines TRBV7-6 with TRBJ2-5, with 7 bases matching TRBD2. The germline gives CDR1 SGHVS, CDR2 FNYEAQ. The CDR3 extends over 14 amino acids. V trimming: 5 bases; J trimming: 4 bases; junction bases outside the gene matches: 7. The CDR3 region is CASSPGGPPETQYF. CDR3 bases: TGTGCCAGCAGCCCGGGGGGACCACCAGAGACCCAGTACTTC.